This entry describes one T cell receptor beta chain. A read error may be the cause here, since a much bigger clone is one base away. Co-extraction yielded RNA and DNA from roughly 20-30 mg of unsorted bulk tissue. This entry belongs to a study of tumor-infiltrating lymphocytes in primary liver carcinoma. Study overall: Patients included men and women of 30 to 69 years. Sample counts of productive TCRbeta reads spanned roughly 3.65 to 8 million; these counts were similar across tissue types.

TCR beta cDNA came from around 500 ng total RNA, primed with a constant-region primer. Libraries of TCR beta came from three nested multiplex PCR rounds with slightly modified ARM-PCR. A C-beta reverse primer and TRBV1-TRBV30 forward primers served in each of the first two PCR rounds, at about 10 cycles apiece. TCRdb reanalysed the multiplex PCR reads using MiXCR and keeps one entry per CDR3 protein. In the table there are roughly 120,000 distinct CDR3 sequences, roughly 70% of which are singletons. The CDR3 consists of 16 residues. V was shortened by 2 bases and J by 3 bases, with 17 bases between the two germline ends. The V gene's germline CDR1 is DFQATT and CDR2 SNEGSKA (reference sequence).

The TCR sequence derives from a woman in her sixties or seventies with primary liver carcinoma and hepatitis B virus infection. The chain has TRBV20-1 and TRBJ2-1; the D is unclear. Sequenced: tumor-adjacent normal liver tissue. This CDR3 reads CSARPNQSRSYNEQFF. CDR3 in DNA: TGCAGTGCTAGACCGAACCAATCTCGGAGCTACAATGAGCAGTTCTTC.